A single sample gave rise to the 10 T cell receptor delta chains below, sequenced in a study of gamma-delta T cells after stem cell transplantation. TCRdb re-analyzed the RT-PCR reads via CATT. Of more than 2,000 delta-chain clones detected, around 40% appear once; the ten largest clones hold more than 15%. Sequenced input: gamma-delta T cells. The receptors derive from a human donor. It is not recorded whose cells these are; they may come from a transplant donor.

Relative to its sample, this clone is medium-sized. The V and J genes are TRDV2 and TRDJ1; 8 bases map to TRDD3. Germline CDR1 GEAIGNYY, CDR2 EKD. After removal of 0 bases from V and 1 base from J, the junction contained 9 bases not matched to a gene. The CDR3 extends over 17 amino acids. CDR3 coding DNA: TGTGCCTGTGACACCGTAGGGCTGGGGGAACCCACCGATAAACTCATCTTT. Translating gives CACDTVGLGEPTDKLIF.

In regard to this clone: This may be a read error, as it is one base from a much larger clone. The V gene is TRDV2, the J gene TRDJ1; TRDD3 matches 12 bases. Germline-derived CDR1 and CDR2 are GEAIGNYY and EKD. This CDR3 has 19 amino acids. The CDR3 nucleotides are TGTGCCTGTGCCCCAGTACTGGGGGATACTTTCCGGTACACCGATAACCTCATCTTT. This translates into CACAPVLGDTFRYTDNLIF.

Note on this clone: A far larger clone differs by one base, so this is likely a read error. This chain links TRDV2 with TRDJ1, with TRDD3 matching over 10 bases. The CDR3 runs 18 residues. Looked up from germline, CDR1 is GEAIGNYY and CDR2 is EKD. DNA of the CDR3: TGTGCCTGTGGCACCCTGTCCGTACTGGGGGATGCCACCGATAAACTCATCTTT. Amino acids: CACGTLSVLGDATDKLIF.

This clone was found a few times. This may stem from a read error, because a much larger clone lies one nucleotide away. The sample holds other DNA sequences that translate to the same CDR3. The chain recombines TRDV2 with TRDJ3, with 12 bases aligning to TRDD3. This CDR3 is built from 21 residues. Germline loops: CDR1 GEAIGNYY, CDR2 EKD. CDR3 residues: CACDTSGGYARSSCDTRQMFF. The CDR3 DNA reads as TGTGCCTGTGACACGTCTGGGGGATACGCCCGAAGCTCCTGTGACACCCGACAGATGTTTTTC.

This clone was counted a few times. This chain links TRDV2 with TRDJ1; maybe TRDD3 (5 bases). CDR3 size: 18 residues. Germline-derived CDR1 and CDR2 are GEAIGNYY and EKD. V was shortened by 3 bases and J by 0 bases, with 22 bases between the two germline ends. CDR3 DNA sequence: TGTGCCTGTGACTACCTAAGTCGGGGGCCCATTTACACCGATAAACTCATCTTT. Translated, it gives CACDYLSRGPIYTDKLIF.

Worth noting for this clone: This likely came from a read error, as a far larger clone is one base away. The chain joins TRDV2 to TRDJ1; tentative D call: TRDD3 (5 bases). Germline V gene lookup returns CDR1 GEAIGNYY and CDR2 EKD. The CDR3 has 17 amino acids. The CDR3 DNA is TGTGCCCGTGACACGTGGGCCCCCGACGGGGGGACCGATAAACTCATCTTT. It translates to CARDTWAPDGGTDKLIF.

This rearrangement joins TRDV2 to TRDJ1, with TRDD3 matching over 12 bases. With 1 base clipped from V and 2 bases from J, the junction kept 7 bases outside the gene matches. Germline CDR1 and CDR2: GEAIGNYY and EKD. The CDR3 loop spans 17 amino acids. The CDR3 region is CACDTLTGGYQTDKLIF. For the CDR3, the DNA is TGTGCCTGTGACACGCTGACTGGGGGATACCAAACCGATAAACTCATCTTT.

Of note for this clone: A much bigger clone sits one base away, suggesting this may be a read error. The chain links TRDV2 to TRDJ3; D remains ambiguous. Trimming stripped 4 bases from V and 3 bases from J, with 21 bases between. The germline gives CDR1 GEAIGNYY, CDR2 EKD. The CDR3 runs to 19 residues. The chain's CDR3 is CACDLAAGTRSWDTRQMFF. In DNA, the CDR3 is TGTGCCTGTGATTTGGCGGCGGGTACGCGGAGCTGGGACACCCGACAGATGTTTTTC.

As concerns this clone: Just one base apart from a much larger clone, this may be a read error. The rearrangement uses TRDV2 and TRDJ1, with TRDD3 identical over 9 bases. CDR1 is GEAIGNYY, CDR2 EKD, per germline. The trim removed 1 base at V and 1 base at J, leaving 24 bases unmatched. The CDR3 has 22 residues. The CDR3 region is CACDTLLQPGDTKFAATDKLIF. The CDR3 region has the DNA TGTGCCTGTGACACTCTCCTACAGCCGGGGGATACTAAGTTTGCGGCCACCGATAAACTCATCTTT.

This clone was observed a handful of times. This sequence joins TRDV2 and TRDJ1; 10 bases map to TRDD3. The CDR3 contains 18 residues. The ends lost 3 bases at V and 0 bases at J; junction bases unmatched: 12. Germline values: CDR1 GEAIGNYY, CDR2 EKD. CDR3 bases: TGTGCCTGTGACGCCGTACTGGGGGATCCGTGGTACACCGATAAACTCATCTTT. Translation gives CACDAVLGDPWYTDKLIF.